The rows below give T cell receptor beta chains drawn from one sample of a study of T cell responses to AZD1222 COVID-19 vaccine. TCRdb's table, derived via immunoSEQ multiplex PCR, lists solely in-frame clones and lacks some. Altogether about 140,000 clones are present, approximately 90% being singletons, with the ten largest covering 1% to 1.5%. The sample here was peripheral blood, taken 28 days after the second AZD1222 dose. The source of these receptors is an adult who received the AZD1222 COVID-19 vaccine. CDR3s include the opening cysteine and the closing phenylalanine or tryptophan. D genes are given only for firm matches. Not all rows give a size; the values are once, few, many and, for expanded clones, a class.

>TRBV4-2|TRBJ1-2|15|TRBD1|-
CASSQAGEQGDGYTF
TGTGCCAGCAGCCAAGCCGGGGAACAGGGGGATGGCTACACCTTC
>TRBV18|TRBJ1-4|15|TRBD1|once
CASSPSRQGGEKLFF
TGTGCCAGCTCACCAAGTCGGCAGGGGGGTGAAAAACTGTTTTTT
>TRBV25-1|TRBJ2-3|15|TRBD2|-
CASSGQIAGADTQYF
TGTGCCAGCAGTGGCCAAATAGCGGGGGCAGATACGCAGTATTTT
>TRBV6-1|TRBJ1-5|17|-|-
CASSEEFGGPSSQPQHF
TGTGCCAGCAGTGAAGAATTCGGGGGCCCCTCGAGTCAGCCCCAGCATTTT
>TRBV16|TRBJ2-3|11|-|-
CASSPTDTQYF
TGTGCCAGCAGCCCTACAGATACGCAGTATTTT
>TRBV27|TRBJ2-5|17|-|once
CASSLLATGEYQETQYF
TGTGCCAGCAGTTTGCTTGCGACAGGAGAGTACCAAGAGACCCAGTACTTC
>TRBV19|TRBJ1-1|14|TRBD1|once
CASRQGELNTEAFF
TGTGCCAGCAGACAGGGGGAGCTGAACACTGAAGCTTTCTTT
>TRBV6-2/TRBV6-3|TRBJ1-1|11|-|-
CASSWGTEAFF
TGTGCCAGCAGTTGGGGGACTGAAGCTTTCTTT
>TRBV5-1|TRBJ2-1|13|-|-
CASSSDIYNEQFF
TGCGCCAGCAGCTCCGACATATACAATGAGCAGTTCTTC
>TRBV11-1|TRBJ2-7|15|TRBD1|once
CASSLPGQGAYEQYF
TGTGCCAGCAGCTTACCGGGACAGGGGGCATACGAGCAGTACTTC
>TRBV21-1|TRBJ2-7|16|-|-
CASSKVPSTMAYEQYF
TGTGCCAGCAGCAAAGTTCCGTCAACAATGGCCTACGAGCAGTACTTC
>TRBV7-3|TRBJ1-1|15|TRBD1|-
CASSPPGTGVTEAFF
TGTGCCAGCAGTCCTCCAGGGACAGGGGTTACTGAAGCTTTCTTT
>TRBV6-5|TRBJ2-7|14|TRBD1|-
CASSYGQGVYEQYF
TGTGCCAGCAGTTACGGACAGGGAGTCTACGAGCAGTACTTC
>TRBV5-1|TRBJ1-2|15|-|once
CASNQLDSPNNGYTF
TGCGCCAGCAACCAATTGGACAGCCCGAATAATGGCTACACCTTC
>TRBV5-4|TRBJ2-1|12|-|once
CASGNEQGEQFF
TGTGCCAGCGGGAACGAACAAGGTGAGCAGTTCTTC
>TRBV9|TRBJ2-3|15|-|-
CASSVGGGGTDTQYF
TGTGCCAGCAGCGTAGGGGGCGGAGGCACAGATACGCAGTATTTT
>TRBV28|TRBJ1-5|14|-|-
CASFQTGRSQPQHF
TGTGCCAGCTTCCAAACAGGGAGGTCTCAGCCCCAGCATTTT
>TRBV13|TRBJ2-1|13|-|-
CASSLEGGFEQFF
TGTGCCAGCAGCCTAGAAGGAGGATTTGAGCAGTTCTTC
>TRBV5-4|TRBJ1-2|14|-|-
CASSLVSDRHGYTF
TGTGCCAGCAGCTTGGTATCAGATCGACATGGCTACACCTTC
>TRBV6-5|TRBJ2-1|15|-|-
CASSKPADGLGEQFF
TGTGCCAGCAGCAAGCCGGCGGACGGATTGGGTGAGCAGTTCTTC
>TRBV6-2/TRBV6-3|TRBJ1-5|16|-|-
CASSYSAGEPYQPQHF
TGTGCCAGCAGTTACTCGGCAGGGGAACCCTACCAGCCCCAGCATTTT
>TRBV2|TRBJ2-5|12|-|-
CASSTTGETQYF
TGTGCCAGCAGCACCACGGGGGAGACCCAGTACTTC
>TRBV5-4|TRBJ2-1|14|-|few
CASSLALFSNEQFF
TGTGCCAGCAGCTTGGCCCTTTTTAGCAATGAGCAGTTCTTC
>TRBV6-2/TRBV6-3|TRBJ1-1|16|-|-
CASSYGSGRDNTEAFF
TGTGCCAGCAGTTACGGTTCGGGACGGGATAACACTGAAGCTTTCTTT
>TRBV12-5|TRBJ1-5|14|TRBD1|-
CASGLGQGDQPQHF
TGTGCTAGTGGTTTGGGACAGGGGGATCAGCCCCAGCATTTT